This T cell receptor (beta chain) comes out of a study of PD-1 blockade in mismatch repair-deficient tumors. Libraries were prepared by immunoSEQ multiplex PCR; TCRdb keeps only in-frame clonotypes and omits some of them. The data show 90,000 to 130,000 clones, more than 60% seen once. Germline CDR1 reads MNHNS; CDR2 reads SASEGT. The CDR3 runs 12 residues. The V and J ends lost 3 bases and 8 bases respectively, with 7 bases between them. The origin of this receptor is an adult with mismatch repair-deficient cancer. Sample: peripheral blood, taken roughly 60 weeks after starting pembrolizumab. This chain uses TRBV6-1 with TRBJ1-4; D remains unclear. CDR3 protein: CASSDSREKLFF. The DNA of the CDR3 is TGTGCCAGCAGTGACTCGAGGGAAAAACTGTTTTTT.